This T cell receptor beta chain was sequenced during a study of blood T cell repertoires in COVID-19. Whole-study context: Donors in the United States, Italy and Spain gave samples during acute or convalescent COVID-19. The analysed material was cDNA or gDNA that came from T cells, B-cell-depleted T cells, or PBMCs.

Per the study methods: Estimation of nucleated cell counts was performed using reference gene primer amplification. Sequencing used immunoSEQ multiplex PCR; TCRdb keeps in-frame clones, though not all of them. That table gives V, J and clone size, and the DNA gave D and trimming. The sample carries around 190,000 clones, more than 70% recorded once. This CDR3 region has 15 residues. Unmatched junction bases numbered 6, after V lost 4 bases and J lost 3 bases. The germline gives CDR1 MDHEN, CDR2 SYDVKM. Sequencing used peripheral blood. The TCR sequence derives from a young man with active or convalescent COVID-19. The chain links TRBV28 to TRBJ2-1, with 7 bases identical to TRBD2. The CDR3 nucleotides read TGTGCCAGCAGTTCGACTAGCTCCAACTACAATGAGCAGTTCTTC. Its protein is CASSSTSSNYNEQFF.